The 32 T cell receptor beta chains reported below all come from one sample, sequenced in a study of CD4+ T cells in melanoma. Assay used: immunoSEQ multiplex PCR; TCRdb lists only in-frame clones, some missing. This sample has approximately 10,000 clones, with roughly two thirds found just once. Source material: cells from a culture (not recorded whether cultured in vitro). These receptor sequences come from a human donor with melanoma.

The V and J genes are TRBV7-8 and TRBJ1-5; no firm D call. The CDR3 has 13 amino acids. The V and J ends lost 6 bases and 3 bases respectively, with 9 bases between them. Germline V gives CDR1 SGHVS, CDR2 FQNEAQ. The CDR3 nucleotides are TGTGCCAGCAGACGTGGTAACAATCAGCCCCAGCATTTT. Translation gives CASRRGNNQPQHF.

The genes are TRBV20-1 and TRBJ2-5; no firm D call. Germline V gene data show CDR1 as DFQATT and CDR2 as SNEGSKA (reference sequence). The CDR3 totals 11 residues. The V end lost 8 bases, the J end lost 4 bases, and 11 bases lay between the germline ends. CDR3 sequence: CSLGTAETQYF. The CDR3 region has the DNA TGCAGTTTAGGAACGGCAGAGACCCAGTACTTC.

The V and J genes are TRBV11-2 and TRBJ2-1, with D tentatively TRBD1 or TRBD2 (7 bases each). This CDR3 has 18 residues. The V end lost 9 bases, the J end lost 3 bases, and 27 bases lay between the germline ends. Germline lookup yields CDR1 SGHAT and CDR2 FQNNGV. In nucleotides, the CDR3 is TGTGCCAGGATTCAGCGGGGCCTACTTCAGGGGGTCTACAATGAGCAGTTCTTC. Its translation is CARIQRGLLQGVYNEQFF.

V gene TRBV7-2 combines with J gene TRBJ2-2; D unresolved. The CDR3 consists of 16 residues. Germline CDR1 reads SGHTA; CDR2 reads FQGNSA. V lost 6 bases and J lost 8, with 22 bases in between. CDR3 bases: TGTGCCAGCAGTCTGAGAGTTTCGGTACTTCCGGGGGAGCTGTTTTTT. As protein: CASSLRVSVLPGELFF.

CDR3 in amino acids: CASSLVQGLEAFF. The CDR3 DNA reads as TGCGCCAGCAGCTTGGTCCAGGGACTTGAAGCTTTCTTT. The V gene is TRBV5-1, the J gene TRBJ1-1, with D maybe TRBD1 (5 bases). V was cut by 0 bases and J by 7 bases, with 10 bases left in between. CDR1 is SGHRS and CDR2 is YFSETQ in the germline V gene. The CDR3 consists of 13 residues.

The V and J genes are TRBV15 and TRBJ2-7, with TRBD1 matching 10 bases. The V gene end was trimmed by 1 base and the J gene end by 2 bases; junction bases not matched to a gene: 2. There are 15 residues in the CDR3. Per the germline V gene, CDR1 is LNHNV and CDR2 is YYDKDF (reference sequence). The DNA for the CDR3 is TGTGCCACCAGCAGAGGACAGGGGGCAGCCTACGAGCAGTACTTC. This codes for CATSRGQGAAYEQYF.

The chain recombines TRBV9 with TRBJ1-1; D remains unclear. The CDR3 runs 15 residues. Trimming stripped 3 bases from V and 4 bases from J, with 16 bases between. Germline lookup yields CDR1 SGDLS and CDR2 YYNGEE. The CDR3 DNA reads TGTGCCAGCAGCGGCCCCCCAGGCTTGATCACTGAAGCTTTCTTT. This codes for CASSGPPGLITEAFF. Complete variable domain (other parts from reference TRBV9 and TRBJ1-1): DSGVTQTPKHLITATGQRVTLRCSPRSGDLSVYWYQQSLDQGLQFLIQYYNGEERAKGNILERFSAQQFPDLHSELNLSSLELGDSALYFCASSGPPGLITEAFFGQGTRLTVV.

The chain recombines TRBV7-6 with TRBJ2-3, with D hard to call. Germline V CDR1 and CDR2: SGHVS, FNYEAQ. Trimming cost V 1 base and J 0 bases, with 5 bases left between them. This CDR3 contains 14 residues. CDR3 residues: CASSLGVSTDTQYF. The DNA for the CDR3 is TGTGCCAGCAGCTTAGGCGTGAGCACAGATACGCAGTATTTT.

The J gene is TRBJ2-5, the V gene TRBV7-3; TRBD2 aligns across 8 bases. Trimming removed 2 bases from V and 5 bases from J; junction bases left unmatched: 10. The CDR3 contains 16 residues. From germline, CDR1 is SGHTA and CDR2 FQGTGA. The CDR3 reads CASSLAGGGGSETQYF. The CDR3 coding sequence is TGTGCCAGCAGCTTAGCCGGGGGGGGTGGCTCCGAGACCCAGTACTTC.

The chain couples TRBV18 to TRBJ1-2; D unresolved. V was shortened by 3 bases and J by 8 bases, with 13 bases between the two germline ends. Germline assignment: CDR1 KGHSH and CDR2 LQKENI. This CDR3 comprises 13 residues. The DNA of the CDR3 is TGTGCCAGCTCACCGGACGGCTCTCGCGGCTACACCTTC. Translation: CASSPDGSRGYTF.

This sequence joins TRBV7-2 and TRBJ2-7, with 7 nucleotides matching TRBD2. The CDR3 has 15 residues. V was clipped by 5 bases and J by 7 bases; unmatched bases: 14. The germline CDR1 and CDR2 sequences are SGHTA and FQGNSA. The CDR3 reads CASSGGRVASLEQYF. In nucleotides, the CDR3 is TGTGCCAGCAGCGGGGGGAGGGTAGCCTCCTTGGAGCAGTACTTC.

The chain uses TRBV6-1 and TRBJ2-3; unclear D gene. This CDR3 contains 11 residues. V gave up 4 bases and J gave up 6 bases, with 5 bases separating them. Germline V gene sequence: CDR1 MNHNS, CDR2 SASEGT. CDR3 DNA: TGTGCCAGCAGTGTTCGTGATACGCAGTATTTT. Residues: CASSVRDTQYF.

The chain couples TRBV7-8 to TRBJ1-5; tentatively, D is TRBD1 (5 bases). The V end lost 5 bases, the J end lost 6 bases, and 11 bases lay between the germline ends. This CDR3 is built from 13 residues. Germline V gene data show CDR1 as SGHVS and CDR2 as FQNEAQ. The CDR3 DNA follows: TGTGCCAGCAGCGAACAGGCGGGTCAGCCCCAGCATTTT. As protein: CASSEQAGQPQHF. Drawing the rest from reference TRBV7-8 and TRBJ1-5, the complete variable domain is GAGVSQSPRYKVAKRGQDVALRCDPISGHVSLFWYQQALGQGPEFLTYFQNEAQLDKSGLPSDRFFAERPEGSVSTLKIQRTQQEDSAVYLCASSEQAGQPQHFGDGTRLSIL.

J is TRBJ1-4 and V is TRBV2; no clear D gene. Germline-derived CDR1 and CDR2 are SNHLY and FYNNEI. The V end lost 5 bases, the J end lost 8 bases, and 18 bases lay between the germline ends. CDR3 length: 15 amino acids. The CDR3 DNA reads as TGTGCCAGCAGTCAGGACCCGGGAGGATACGAAAAACTGTTTTTT. Translating it yields CASSQDPGGYEKLFF.

The chain has TRBV4-2 and TRBJ2-1; D possibly uses TRBD1 or TRBD2 (6 bases each). The CDR3 is 16 residues long. Per germline, CDR1 LGHNA and CDR2 YNFKEQ. V was clipped by 0 bases and J by 7 bases, with 16 bases between them. CDR3 sequence reads: CASSQDLWGAGNEQFF. The CDR3 DNA sequence: TGTGCCAGCAGCCAAGATCTGTGGGGGGCCGGAAATGAGCAGTTCTTC.

This clone occurred once. The chain recombines TRBV5-1 with TRBJ1-4; TRBD1 matches 9 bases. This CDR3 has 16 residues. CDR1 and CDR2 (germline): SGHRS, YFSETQ. V lost 3 bases, J lost 6 bases, and 9 bases stayed unmatched. CDR3 DNA sequence: TGCGCCAGCAGCTCGACCGGGACAGGGTGGGATGAAAAACTGTTTTTT. The encoded protein is CASSSTGTGWDEKLFF. Supplemented by reference TRBV5-1 and TRBJ1-4, the full variable domain reads KAGVTQTPRYLIKTRGQQVTLSCSPISGHRSVSWYQQTPGQGLQFLFEYFSETQRNKGNFPGRFSGRQFSNSRSEMNVSTLELGDSALYLCASSSTGTGWDEKLFFGSGTQLSVL.

This clone was detected once. The J gene is TRBJ1-6, the V gene TRBV2; no clear D. The CDR3 extends over 14 amino acids. The germline V gene has CDR1 SNHLY and CDR2 FYNNEI. With 6 bases removed from V and 7 bases from J, the gap between germline ends came to 13 bases. The CDR3 region is CASSDNTGNSPLHF. In DNA, the CDR3 is TGTGCCAGCAGCGACAATACCGGGAATTCACCCCTCCACTTT.

This clone was counted between two and nine times. CDR3 region: CASSLGTATEAFF. For the CDR3, the DNA is TGTGCCAGCAGCCTCGGGACAGCTACTGAAGCTTTCTTT. The chain is built from TRBV4-2 and TRBJ1-1; 7 bases line up with TRBD1. The CDR3 runs 13 residues. V dropped 4 bases and J dropped 5; count of bases not matched to a gene: 4. Germline CDR1 LGHNA, CDR2 YNFKEQ.

This clone was observed a few times. V is TRBV6-5 and J is TRBJ1-2, with no clear D. The ends were cut back, 4 bases at V and 4 bases at J, with 10 bases in the middle. Germline loops: CDR1 MNHEY, CDR2 SVGAGI. The CDR3 is made up of 13 amino acids. The CDR3 sequence: CASSFDGTYGYTF. The CDR3 DNA follows: TGTGCCAGCAGTTTCGACGGAACCTATGGCTACACCTTC.

The gene calls are TRBV19 and TRBJ2-3; 12 nucleotides agree with TRBD2. Trimming cost V 10 bases and J 6 bases; bases outside gene matches: 8. CDR1 is LNHDA and CDR2 is SQIVND in the germline V gene (reference sequence). The CDR3 totals 14 residues. The CDR3 DNA reads TGTGCCACCAAGACTAGCGGGGGTGGGGATACGCAGTATTTT. Its translation: CATKTSGGGDTQYF. Together with reference TRBV19 and TRBJ2-3, the CDR3 gives the full variable domain: DGGITQSPKYLFRKEGQNVTLSCEQNLNHDAMYWYRQDPGQGLRLIYYSQIVNDFQKGDIAEGYSVSREKKESFPLTVTSAQKNPTAFYLCATKTSGGGDTQYFGPGTRLTVL.

V is TRBV5-4 and J is TRBJ2-4; D gene unclear. V lost 4 bases and J lost 5, with 13 bases in between. CDR3 length: 14 amino acids. CDR1 is SGHNT and CDR2 is YYREEE in the germline V gene (reference sequence). In DNA form, the CDR3 reads TGTGCCAGCAGCACCGGTTACGGCGAAAACATTCAGTACTTC. This codes for CASSTGYGENIQYF.

The chain employs TRBV9 and TRBJ2-3, with D uncertain. The CDR3 length is 14 residues. The germline gives CDR1 SGDLS, CDR2 YYNGEE. Trimming left V 0 bases short and J 3 bases short, with 8 bases between. CDR3 loop: CASSVGSITDTQYF. CDR3 DNA: TGTGCCAGCAGCGTAGGTTCTATAACAGATACGCAGTATTTT.

A few counts support this clone. This chain links TRBV2 with TRBJ1-2; no clear D gene. V lost 5 bases and J 7 bases, leaving 14 bases between the germline ends. The CDR3 is 13 residues long. CDR1 and CDR2 from the germline V gene are SNHLY and FYNNEI. DNA for the CDR3: TGTGCCAGCAGTTCAAACTTAAGGGCTGGCTACACCTTC. Its translation: CASSSNLRAGYTF.

In this sample, this clone turned up a few times. CDR3 region: CASSQDRVKPTEAFF. The CDR3 DNA sequence: TGCGCCAGCAGCCAAGATAGGGTTAAACCAACTGAAGCTTTCTTT. This chain links TRBV4-1 with TRBJ1-1; no clear D. CDR1 and CDR2 (germline): MGHRA, YSYEKL. V was clipped by 0 bases and J by 5 bases, with 13 bases between them. The CDR3 totals 15 residues.

This chain links TRBV29-1 with TRBJ2-3, with 8 bases identical to TRBD1. Germline CDR1 is SQVTM and CDR2 is ANQGSEA. Germline trimming cut 2 bases from V and 0 bases from J; bases unmatched to any gene: 1. The CDR3 extends over 14 amino acids. The CDR3 is CSVERQGSTDTQYF. The DNA for the CDR3 is TGCAGCGTTGAAAGACAGGGGAGCACAGATACGCAGTATTTT.

The chain combines TRBV5-1 with TRBJ2-3, with D possibly TRBD2 on 6 matching bases. There are 13 residues in the CDR3. Germline loops: CDR1 SGHRS, CDR2 YFSETQ. V shed 5 bases and J shed 6 bases, with 13 bases lying between them. CDR3 in DNA: TGCGCCAGCAGGCGGGACCCCGAGGATACGCAGTATTTT. Translating gives CASRRDPEDTQYF.

The chain links TRBV6-6 to TRBJ1-3; 10 bases agree with TRBD1. CDR1 is MNHNY and CDR2 is SVGAGI in the germline V gene (reference sequence). The J segment lost 0 bases and the V segment lost 6 bases, leaving 2 bases of the junction unmatched. This CDR3 contains 15 residues. The CDR3: CASRGDRGSGNTIYF. The CDR3 DNA follows: TGTGCCAGCAGGGGGGACAGGGGCTCTGGAAACACCATATATTTT.

The chain has TRBV5-1 and TRBJ1-1; 11 bases are shared with TRBD1. The CDR3 has 16 residues. Trimming took 4 bases from V and 1 from J; bases not matched to a gene: 6. Germline CDR1 and CDR2: SGHRS and YFSETQ. CDR3 sequence: CASSGGQGATNTEAFF. CDR3 nucleotide sequence: TGCGCCAGCAGCGGTGGACAGGGGGCTACGAACACTGAAGCTTTCTTT.

This clone has only one observation. CDR3 sequence (DNA): TGTGCCTGGAGGGCGGACACTCTCTACGAGCAGTACTTC. As protein: CAWRADTLYEQYF. The chain recombines TRBV30 with TRBJ2-7; maybe TRBD1 (5 bases). CDR1 GTSNPN and CDR2 SVGIG come from the germline V gene (reference sequence). The CDR3 spans 13 residues. The V and J ends lost 3 bases and 3 bases respectively, with 12 bases between them.

The rearrangement links TRBV18 to TRBJ1-1; D gene unclear. The CDR3 spans 15 residues. Germline CDR1 is KGHSH and CDR2 is LQKENI. The V gene lost 5 bases and the J gene lost 1 base, with 14 bases spanning the gap. The CDR3 reads CASSALGFPNTEAFF. In nucleotides, the CDR3 is TGTGCCAGCTCAGCTCTCGGTTTTCCGAACACTGAAGCTTTCTTT.

This clone was counted only a few times. The chain uses TRBV2 and TRBJ1-5; D is undetermined. V lost 9 bases and J lost 2, with 14 bases in between. CDR1 is SNHLY, CDR2 FYNNEI, per germline. This CDR3 region has 14 residues. CDR3 DNA sequence: TGTGCCAGTAGCGTTGAGGCTGGCAATCAGCCCCAGCATTTT. It encodes CASSVEAGNQPQHF.

The rearrangement uses TRBV10-3 and TRBJ1-6; the match to TRBD1 covers 7 bases. CDR3 length: 16 residues. Unmatched junction bases numbered 10, after V lost 3 bases and J lost 8 bases. Germline CDR1 and CDR2: ENHRY and SYGVKD. CDR3 sequence reads: CAISDRDRAIDSPLHF. The DNA of the CDR3 is TGTGCCATCAGTGATCGCGACAGGGCTATCGATTCACCCCTCCACTTT.